The next 8 T cell receptor beta chains were all read from a single sample in a study of blood T cell repertoires in COVID-19. Some clones are missing from TCRdb's copy, which holds only in-frame ones; the method was immunoSEQ multiplex PCR. This sample yields approximately 250,000 clones, of which roughly 85% are seen a single time; about 5.1% belongs to the top ten. Sequenced: peripheral blood. These receptors came from a man aged 45-65 years with COVID-19, enrolled during active disease.

The J gene is TRBJ2-7, the V gene TRBV19, with TRBD1 identical over 9 bases. CDR1 LNHDA and CDR2 SQIVND come from the germline V gene (reference sequence). Germline trimming cut 4 bases from V and 1 base from J; bases unmatched to any gene: 14. CDR3 length: 18 amino acids. CDR3 sequence: CASSSRVGGQGFSYEQYF. CDR3 bases: TGTGCCAGTAGTAGTCGTGTCGGAGGACAGGGGTTTTCCTACGAGCAGTACTTC.

The J gene is TRBJ1-1, the V gene TRBV18, with 8 bases aligning to TRBD1. CDR1 is KGHSH and CDR2 is LQKENI in the germline V gene. The CDR3 spans 15 residues. Trimming took 3 bases from V and 6 from J; bases not matched to a gene: 9. CDR3 DNA sequence: TGTGCCAGCTCACCGACGACAGGGGCGGGGGCTGAAGCTTTCTTT. It is translated as CASSPTTGAGAEAFF.

This clone was seen a single time. CDR3 amino acids: CASSLGGFSSYEQYF. CDR3 DNA sequence: TGTGCCAGCAGTTTAGGGGGGTTCAGCTCCTACGAGCAGTACTTC. V is TRBV27 and J is TRBJ2-7; maybe TRBD2 (6 bases). Germline V gene lookup returns CDR1 MNHEY and CDR2 SMNVEV (reference sequence). This CDR3 comprises 15 residues. V lost 2 bases and J lost 0, with 11 bases in between.

This rearrangement joins TRBV12-3 or TRBV12-4 to TRBJ1-1; D remains unclear. The CDR3 totals 13 residues. The germline V and J ends were trimmed by 6 bases and 4 bases, with 12 bases remaining between them. The DNA for the CDR3 is TGTGCCAGCAGCCTCCCTTCGGGCACTGAAGCTTTCTTT. Protein sequence: CASSLPSGTEAFF.

The rearrangement links TRBV3-1 (or the pseudogene TRBV3-2) to TRBJ1-2, with D possibly being TRBD1 (6 bases). From germline, CDR1 is LGHDT and CDR2 YNNKEL (reference sequence). Trimming took off 3 bases at V and 1 base at J, with 12 bases between the two ends. The CDR3 totals 15 residues. The CDR3 DNA sequence: TGTGCCAGCAGCCATAGAGGGACATTTAACTATGGCTACACCTTC. This encodes CASSHRGTFNYGYTF.

The rearrangement joins TRBV5-1 to TRBJ2-3, with 9 bases fitting TRBD2. The V gene end was trimmed by 0 bases and the J gene end by 2 bases; junction bases not matched to a gene: 4. There are 16 residues in the CDR3. Germline V gene sequence: CDR1 SGHRS, CDR2 YFSETQ. The DNA of the CDR3 is TGCGCCAGCAGCTTGGTGGCGGGGGGGATCACAGATACGCAGTATTTT. Residues: CASSLVAGGITDTQYF.

The rearrangement links TRBV2 to TRBJ1-1; D not certain. This CDR3 is built from 13 residues. Germline V gives CDR1 SNHLY, CDR2 FYNNEI. V lost 6 bases and J 4 bases, leaving 12 bases between the germline ends. The CDR3 region has the DNA TGTGCCAGCAGACTTGAAGGAGTCACTGAAGCTTTCTTT. This gives the protein CASRLEGVTEAFF.

J is TRBJ1-2 and V is TRBV2, with D unclear. Germline V gene data show CDR1 as SNHLY and CDR2 as FYNNEI. This CDR3 comprises 10 residues. V lost 6 bases to trimming and J lost 6 bases, with 5 bases between them. The CDR3 sequence is CASRTHGYTF. In DNA form, the CDR3 reads TGTGCCAGCAGGACTCATGGCTACACCTTC.